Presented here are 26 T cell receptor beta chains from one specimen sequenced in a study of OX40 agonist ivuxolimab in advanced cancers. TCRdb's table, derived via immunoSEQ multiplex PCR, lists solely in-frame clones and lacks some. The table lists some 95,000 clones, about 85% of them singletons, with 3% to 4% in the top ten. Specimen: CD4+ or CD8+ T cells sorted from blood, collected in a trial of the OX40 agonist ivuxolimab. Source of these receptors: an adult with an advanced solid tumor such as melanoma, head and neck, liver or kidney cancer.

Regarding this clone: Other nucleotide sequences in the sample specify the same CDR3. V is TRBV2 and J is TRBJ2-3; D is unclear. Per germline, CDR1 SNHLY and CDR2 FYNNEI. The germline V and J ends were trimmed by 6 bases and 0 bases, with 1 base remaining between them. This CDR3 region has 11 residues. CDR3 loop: CASRSTDTQYF. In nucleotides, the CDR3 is TGTGCCAGCAGAAGCACAGATACGCAGTATTTT. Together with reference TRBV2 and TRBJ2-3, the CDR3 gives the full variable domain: EPEVTQTPSHQVTQMGQEVILRCVPISNHLYFYWYRQILGQKVEFLVSFYNNEISEKSEIFDDQFSVERPDGSNFTLKIRSTKLEDSAMYFCASRSTDTQYFGPGTRLTVL.

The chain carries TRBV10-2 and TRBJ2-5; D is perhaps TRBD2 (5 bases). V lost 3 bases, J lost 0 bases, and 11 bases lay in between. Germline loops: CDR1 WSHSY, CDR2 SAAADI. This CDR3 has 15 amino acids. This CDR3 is CASSEGLPYQETQYF. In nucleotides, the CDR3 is TGCGCCAGCAGTGAAGGACTGCCGTACCAAGAGACCCAGTACTTC.

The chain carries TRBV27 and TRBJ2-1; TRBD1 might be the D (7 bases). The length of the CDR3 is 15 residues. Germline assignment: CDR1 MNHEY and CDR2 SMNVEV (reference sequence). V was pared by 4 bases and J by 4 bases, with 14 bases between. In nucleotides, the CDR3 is TGTGCCAGCAGTTCCTCGCCAGGGGGGTACAATGAGCAGTTCTTC. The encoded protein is CASSSSPGGYNEQFF.

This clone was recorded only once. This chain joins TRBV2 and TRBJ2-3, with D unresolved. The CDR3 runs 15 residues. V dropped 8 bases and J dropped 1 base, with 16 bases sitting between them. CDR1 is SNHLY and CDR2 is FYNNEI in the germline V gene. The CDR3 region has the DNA TGTGCCAGCTCGGGTAGAGAAAAAGGCACAGATACGCAGTATTTT. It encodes CASSGREKGTDTQYF. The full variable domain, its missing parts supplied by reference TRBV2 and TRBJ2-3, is EPEVTQTPSHQVTQMGQEVILRCVPISNHLYFYWYRQILGQKVEFLVSFYNNEISEKSEIFDDQFSVERPDGSNFTLKIRSTKLEDSAMYFCASSGREKGTDTQYFGPGTRLTVL.

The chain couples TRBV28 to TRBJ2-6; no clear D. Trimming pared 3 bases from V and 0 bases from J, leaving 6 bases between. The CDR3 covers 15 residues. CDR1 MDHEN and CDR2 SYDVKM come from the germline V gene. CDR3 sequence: CASSLTLSGANVLTF. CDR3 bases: TGTGCCAGCAGTTTGACACTCTCTGGGGCCAACGTCCTGACTTTC.

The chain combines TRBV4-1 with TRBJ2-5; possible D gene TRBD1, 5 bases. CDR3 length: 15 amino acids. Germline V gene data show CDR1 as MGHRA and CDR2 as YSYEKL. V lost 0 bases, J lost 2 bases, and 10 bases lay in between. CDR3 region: CASSQDGRTQETQYF. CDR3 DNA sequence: TGCGCCAGCAGCCAAGACGGCAGGACACAAGAGACCCAGTACTTC.

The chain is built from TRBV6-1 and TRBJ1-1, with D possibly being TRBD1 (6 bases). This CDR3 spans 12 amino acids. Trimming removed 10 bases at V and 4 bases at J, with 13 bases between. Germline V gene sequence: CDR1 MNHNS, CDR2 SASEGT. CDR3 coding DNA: TGTGCCACCATACAGGGTGTCACTGAAGCTTTCTTT. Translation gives CATIQGVTEAFF.

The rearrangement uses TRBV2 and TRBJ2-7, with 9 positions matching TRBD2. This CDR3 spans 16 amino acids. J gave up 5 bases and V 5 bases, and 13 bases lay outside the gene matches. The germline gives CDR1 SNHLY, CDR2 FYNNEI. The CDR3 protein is CASSLSNAGGRNEQYF. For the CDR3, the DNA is TGTGCCAGCAGTTTAAGTAACGCGGGAGGGCGGAACGAGCAGTACTTC. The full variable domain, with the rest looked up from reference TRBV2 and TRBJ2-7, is EPEVTQTPSHQVTQMGQEVILRCVPISNHLYFYWYRQILGQKVEFLVSFYNNEISEKSEIFDDQFSVERPDGSNFTLKIRSTKLEDSAMYFCASSLSNAGGRNEQYFGPGTRLTVT.

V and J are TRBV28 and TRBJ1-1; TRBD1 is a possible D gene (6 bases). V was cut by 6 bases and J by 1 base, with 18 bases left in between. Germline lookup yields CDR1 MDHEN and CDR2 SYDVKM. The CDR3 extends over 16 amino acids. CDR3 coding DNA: TGTGCCAGCAGCACGATAAGGGGGGCGGAGAACACTGAAGCTTTCTTT. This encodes CASSTIRGAENTEAFF.

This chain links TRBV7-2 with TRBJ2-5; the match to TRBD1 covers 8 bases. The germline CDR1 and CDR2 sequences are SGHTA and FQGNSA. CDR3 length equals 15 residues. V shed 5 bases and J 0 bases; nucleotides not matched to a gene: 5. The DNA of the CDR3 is TGTGCCAGCAGCCCCCGGACAGGGAACCAAGAGACCCAGTACTTC. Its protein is CASSPRTGNQETQYF.

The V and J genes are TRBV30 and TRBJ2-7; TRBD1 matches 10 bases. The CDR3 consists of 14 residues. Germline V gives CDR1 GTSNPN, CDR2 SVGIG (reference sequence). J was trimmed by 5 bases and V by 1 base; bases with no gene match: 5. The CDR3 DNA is TGTGCCTGGAGTGGGGACAGGGGCCCCCACGAGCAGTACTTC. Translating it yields CAWSGDRGPHEQYF.

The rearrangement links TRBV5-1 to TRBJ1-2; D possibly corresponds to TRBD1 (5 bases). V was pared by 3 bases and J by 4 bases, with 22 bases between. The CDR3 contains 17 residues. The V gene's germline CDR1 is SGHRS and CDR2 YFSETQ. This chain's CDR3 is CASSSSTSFGASYGYTF. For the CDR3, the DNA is TGCGCCAGCAGCTCAAGTACTTCATTCGGGGCCTCCTATGGCTACACCTTC.

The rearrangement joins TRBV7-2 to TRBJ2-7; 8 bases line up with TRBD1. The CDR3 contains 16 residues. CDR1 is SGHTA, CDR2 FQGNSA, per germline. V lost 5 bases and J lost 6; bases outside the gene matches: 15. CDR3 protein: CASSTSLQGAQGEQYF. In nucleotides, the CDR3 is TGTGCCAGCAGCACCAGCCTCCAGGGGGCGCAGGGCGAGCAGTACTTC.

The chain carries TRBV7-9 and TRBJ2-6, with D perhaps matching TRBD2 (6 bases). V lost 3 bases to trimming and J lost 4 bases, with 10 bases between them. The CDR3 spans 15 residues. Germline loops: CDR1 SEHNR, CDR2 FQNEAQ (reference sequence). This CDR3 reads CASSLRGLGANVLTF. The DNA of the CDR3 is TGTGCCAGCAGCTTGCGGGGATTGGGGGCCAACGTCCTGACTTTC.

The CDR3 loop reads CAWSVGGADTQYF. DNA for the CDR3: TGTGCCTGGAGTGTAGGGGGGGCAGATACGCAGTATTTT. J is TRBJ2-3 and V is TRBV30; D may be TRBD2 (7 bases). The CDR3 totals 13 residues. Germline V gene data show CDR1 as GTSNPN and CDR2 as SVGIG (reference sequence). Trimming took off 0 bases at V and 4 bases at J, with 8 bases between the two ends.

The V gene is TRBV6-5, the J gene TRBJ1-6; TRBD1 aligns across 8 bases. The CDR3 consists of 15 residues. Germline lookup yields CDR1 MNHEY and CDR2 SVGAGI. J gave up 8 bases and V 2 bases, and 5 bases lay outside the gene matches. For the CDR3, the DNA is TGTGCCAGCAGTTACGTGACAGGGGAAGATTCACCCCTCCACTTT. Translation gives CASSYVTGEDSPLHF.

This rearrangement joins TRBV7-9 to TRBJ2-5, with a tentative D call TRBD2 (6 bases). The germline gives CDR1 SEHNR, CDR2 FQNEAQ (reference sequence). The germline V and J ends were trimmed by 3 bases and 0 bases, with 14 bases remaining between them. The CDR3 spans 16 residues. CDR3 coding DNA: TGTGCCAGCAGCTTTAATCCGGGGGAGTACCAAGAGACCCAGTACTTC. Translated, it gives CASSFNPGEYQETQYF. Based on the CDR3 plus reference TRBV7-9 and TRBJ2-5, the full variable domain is DTGVSQNPRHKITKRGQNVTFRCDPISEHNRLYWYRQTLGQGPEFLTYFQNEAQLEKSRLLSDRFSAERPKGSFSTLEIQRTEQGDSAMYLCASSFNPGEYQETQYFGPGTRLLVL.

The CDR3 here is CSVEPRRSSGTTDTQYF. The CDR3 DNA reads as TGCAGCGTTGAACCCAGAAGGTCTAGCGGGACCACAGATACGCAGTATTTT. This chain uses TRBV29-1 with TRBJ2-3; 9 positions match TRBD2. The CDR3 has 17 amino acids. The V gene end was trimmed by 2 bases and the J gene end by 2 bases; junction bases not matched to a gene: 11. CDR1 is SQVTM and CDR2 is ANQGSEA in the germline V gene.

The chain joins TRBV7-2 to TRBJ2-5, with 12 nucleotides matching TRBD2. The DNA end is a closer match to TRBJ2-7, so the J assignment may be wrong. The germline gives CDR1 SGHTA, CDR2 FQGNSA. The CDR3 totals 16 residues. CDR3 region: CASSSYGLAGLYEQYF. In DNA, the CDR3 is TGTGCCAGCAGTTCCTACGGACTAGCGGGACTCTACGAGCAGTACTTC.

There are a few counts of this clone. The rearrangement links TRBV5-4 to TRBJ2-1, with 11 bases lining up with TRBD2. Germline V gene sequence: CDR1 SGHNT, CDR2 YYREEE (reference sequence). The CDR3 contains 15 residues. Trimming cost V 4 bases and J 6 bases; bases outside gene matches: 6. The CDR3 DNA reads TGTGCCAGCAGCCCCGGGACTAGCGGATTCAATGAGCAGTTCTTC. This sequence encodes CASSPGTSGFNEQFF.

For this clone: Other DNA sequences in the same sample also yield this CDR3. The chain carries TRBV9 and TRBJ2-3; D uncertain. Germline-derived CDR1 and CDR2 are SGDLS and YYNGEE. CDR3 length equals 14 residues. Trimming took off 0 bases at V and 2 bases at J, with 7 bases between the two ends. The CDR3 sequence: CASSVEGSTDTQYF. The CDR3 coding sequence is TGTGCCAGCAGCGTAGAGGGCTCCACAGATACGCAGTATTTT. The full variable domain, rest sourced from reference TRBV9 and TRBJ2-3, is DSGVTQTPKHLITATGQRVTLRCSPRSGDLSVYWYQQSLDQGLQFLIQYYNGEERAKGNILERFSAQQFPDLHSELNLSSLELGDSALYFCASSVEGSTDTQYFGPGTRLTVL.

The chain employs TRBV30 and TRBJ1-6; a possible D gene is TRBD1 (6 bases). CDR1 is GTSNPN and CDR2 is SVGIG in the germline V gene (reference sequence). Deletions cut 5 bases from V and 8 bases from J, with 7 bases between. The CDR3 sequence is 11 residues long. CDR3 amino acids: CAWSGDSPLHF. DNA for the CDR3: TGTGCCTGGTCAGGGGATTCACCCCTCCACTTT.

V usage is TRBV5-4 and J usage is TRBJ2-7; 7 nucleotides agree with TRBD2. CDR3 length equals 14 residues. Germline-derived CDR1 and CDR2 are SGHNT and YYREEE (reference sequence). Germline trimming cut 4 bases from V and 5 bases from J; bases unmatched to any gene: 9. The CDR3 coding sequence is TGTGCCAGCAGCCCGGGAGGTCTATATAACGAGCAGTACTTC. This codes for CASSPGGLYNEQYF.

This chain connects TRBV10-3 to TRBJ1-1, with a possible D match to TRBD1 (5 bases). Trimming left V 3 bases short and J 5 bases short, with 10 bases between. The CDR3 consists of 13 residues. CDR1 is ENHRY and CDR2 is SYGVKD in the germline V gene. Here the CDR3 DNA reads TGTGCCATCAGTGAAGCCAGGGAAACTGAAGCTTTCTTT. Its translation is CAISEARETEAFF.

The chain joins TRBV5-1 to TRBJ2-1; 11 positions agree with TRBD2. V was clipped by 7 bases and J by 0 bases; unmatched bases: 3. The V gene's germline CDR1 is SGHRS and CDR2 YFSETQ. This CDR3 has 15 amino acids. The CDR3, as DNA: TGCGCCAGCGGTACTAGCGGGAGCTCCTACAATGAGCAGTTCTTC. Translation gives CASGTSGSSYNEQFF.

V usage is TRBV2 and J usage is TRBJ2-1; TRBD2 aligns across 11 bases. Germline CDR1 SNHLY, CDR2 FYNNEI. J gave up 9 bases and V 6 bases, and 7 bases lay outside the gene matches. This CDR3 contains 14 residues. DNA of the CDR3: TGTGCCAGCAGGGGGACTAGCGGAGATATTGAGCAGTTCTTC. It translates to CASRGTSGDIEQFF. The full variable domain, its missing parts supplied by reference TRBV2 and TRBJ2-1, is EPEVTQTPSHQVTQMGQEVILRCVPISNHLYFYWYRQILGQKVEFLVSFYNNEISEKSEIFDDQFSVERPDGSNFTLKIRSTKLEDSAMYFCASRGTSGDIEQFFGPGTRLTVL.